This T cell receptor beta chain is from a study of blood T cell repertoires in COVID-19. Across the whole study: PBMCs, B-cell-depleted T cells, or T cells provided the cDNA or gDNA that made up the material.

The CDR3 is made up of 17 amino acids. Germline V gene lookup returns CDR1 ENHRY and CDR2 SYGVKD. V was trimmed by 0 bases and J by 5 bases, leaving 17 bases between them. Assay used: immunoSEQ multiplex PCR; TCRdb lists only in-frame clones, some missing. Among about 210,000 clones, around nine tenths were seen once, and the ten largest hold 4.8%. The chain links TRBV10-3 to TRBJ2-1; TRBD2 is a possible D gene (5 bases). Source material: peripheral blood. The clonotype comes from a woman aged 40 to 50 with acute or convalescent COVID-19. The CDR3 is CAISESYTRGPDNEQFF. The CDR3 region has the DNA TGTGCCATCAGTGAGTCCTATACTAGAGGTCCGGACAATGAGCAGTTCTTC.